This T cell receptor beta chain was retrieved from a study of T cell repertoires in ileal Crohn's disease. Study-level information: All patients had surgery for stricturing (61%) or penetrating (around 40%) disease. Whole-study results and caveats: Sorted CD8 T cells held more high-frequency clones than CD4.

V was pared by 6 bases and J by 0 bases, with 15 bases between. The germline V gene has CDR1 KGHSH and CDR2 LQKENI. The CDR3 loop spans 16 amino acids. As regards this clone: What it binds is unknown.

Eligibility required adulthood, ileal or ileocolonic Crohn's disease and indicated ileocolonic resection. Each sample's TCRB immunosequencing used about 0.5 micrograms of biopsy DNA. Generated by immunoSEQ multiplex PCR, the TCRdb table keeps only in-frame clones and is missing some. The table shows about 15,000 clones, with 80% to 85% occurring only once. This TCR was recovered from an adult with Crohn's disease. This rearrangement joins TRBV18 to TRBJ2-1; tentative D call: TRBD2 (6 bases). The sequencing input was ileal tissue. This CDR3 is CASSTSVTSSYNEQFF. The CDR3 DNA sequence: TGTGCCAGCTCGACCAGTGTGACTAGCTCCTACAATGAGCAGTTCTTC.